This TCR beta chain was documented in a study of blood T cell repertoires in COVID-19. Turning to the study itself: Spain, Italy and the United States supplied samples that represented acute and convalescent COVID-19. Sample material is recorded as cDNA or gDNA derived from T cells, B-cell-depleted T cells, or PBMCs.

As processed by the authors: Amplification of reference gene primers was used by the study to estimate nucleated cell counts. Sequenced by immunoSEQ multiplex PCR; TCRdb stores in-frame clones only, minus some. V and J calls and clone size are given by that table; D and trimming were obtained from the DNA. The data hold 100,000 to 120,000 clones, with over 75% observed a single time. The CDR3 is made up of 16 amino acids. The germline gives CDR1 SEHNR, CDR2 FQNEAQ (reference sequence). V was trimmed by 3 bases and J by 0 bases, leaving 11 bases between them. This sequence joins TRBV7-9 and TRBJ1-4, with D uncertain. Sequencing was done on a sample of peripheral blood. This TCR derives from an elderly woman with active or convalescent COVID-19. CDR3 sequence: CASSLYEYSTNEKLFF. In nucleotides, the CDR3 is TGTGCCAGCAGCTTGTACGAGTACTCAACTAATGAAAAACTGTTTTTT.